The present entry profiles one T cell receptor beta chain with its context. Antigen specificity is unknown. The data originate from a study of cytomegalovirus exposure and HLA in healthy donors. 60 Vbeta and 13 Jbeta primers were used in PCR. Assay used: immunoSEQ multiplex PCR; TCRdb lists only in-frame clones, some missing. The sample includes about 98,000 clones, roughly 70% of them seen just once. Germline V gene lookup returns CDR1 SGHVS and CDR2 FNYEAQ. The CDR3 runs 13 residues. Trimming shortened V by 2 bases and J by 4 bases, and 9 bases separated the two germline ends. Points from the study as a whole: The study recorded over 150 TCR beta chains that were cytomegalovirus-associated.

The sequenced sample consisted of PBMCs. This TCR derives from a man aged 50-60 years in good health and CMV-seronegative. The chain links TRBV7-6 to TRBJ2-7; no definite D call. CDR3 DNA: TGTGCCAGCAGCTTAACGACTGTATACGAGCAGTACTTC. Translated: CASSLTTVYEQYF.